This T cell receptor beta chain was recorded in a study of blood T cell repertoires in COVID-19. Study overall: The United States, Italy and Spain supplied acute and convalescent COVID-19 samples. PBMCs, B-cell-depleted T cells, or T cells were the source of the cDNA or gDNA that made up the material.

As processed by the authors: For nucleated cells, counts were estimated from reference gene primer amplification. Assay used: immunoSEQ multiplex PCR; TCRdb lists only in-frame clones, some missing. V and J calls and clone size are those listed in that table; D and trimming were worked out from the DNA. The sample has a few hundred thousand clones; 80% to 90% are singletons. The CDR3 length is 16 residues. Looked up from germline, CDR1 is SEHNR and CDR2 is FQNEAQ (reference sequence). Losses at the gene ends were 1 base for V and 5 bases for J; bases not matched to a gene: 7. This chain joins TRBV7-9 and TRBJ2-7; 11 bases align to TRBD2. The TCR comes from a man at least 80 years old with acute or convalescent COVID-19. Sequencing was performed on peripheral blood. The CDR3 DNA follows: TGTGCCAGCAGCTTAGATACTGCTAGCGGGGGGCACGAGCAGTACTTC. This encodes CASSLDTASGGHEQYF.